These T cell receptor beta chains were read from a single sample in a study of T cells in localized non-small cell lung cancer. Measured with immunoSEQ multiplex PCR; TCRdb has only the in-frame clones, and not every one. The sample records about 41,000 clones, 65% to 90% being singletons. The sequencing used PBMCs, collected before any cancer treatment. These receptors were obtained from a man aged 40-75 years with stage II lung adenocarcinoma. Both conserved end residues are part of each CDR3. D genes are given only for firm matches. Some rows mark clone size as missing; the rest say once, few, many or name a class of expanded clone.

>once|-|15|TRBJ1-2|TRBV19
CASRDTGRMNYGYTF
TGTGCCAGCCGGGACACTGGGCGGATGAACTATGGCTACACCTTC
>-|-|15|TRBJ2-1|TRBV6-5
CASQVGRGILNEQFF
TGTGCCAGCCAGGTGGGGAGGGGGATTTTGAATGAGCAGTTCTTC
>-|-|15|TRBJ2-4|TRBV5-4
CASSEGGDRVSIQYF
TGTGCCAGCAGCGAAGGAGGAGATCGGGTGAGCATTCAGTACTTC
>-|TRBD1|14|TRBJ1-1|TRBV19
CASREGTGNTEAFF
TGTGCCAGTAGGGAGGGGACAGGGAACACTGAAGCTTTCTTT
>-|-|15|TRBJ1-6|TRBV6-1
CASRERDGENSPLHF
TGTGCCAGCAGGGAAAGGGACGGGGAGAATTCACCCCTCCACTTT
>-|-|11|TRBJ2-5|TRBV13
CASSLGGTQYF
TGTGCCAGCAGCTTAGGCGGGACCCAGTACTTC
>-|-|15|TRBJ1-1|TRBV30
CAWSRGGQMNTEAFF
TGTGCCTGGAGCCGGGGAGGACAGATGAACACTGAAGCTTTCTTT
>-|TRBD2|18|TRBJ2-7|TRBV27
CASSFRLAGGPRNYEQYF
TGTGCCAGCAGTTTTCGACTAGCGGGGGGACCTAGGAACTACGAGCAGTACTTC
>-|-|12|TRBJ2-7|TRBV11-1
CASSPTAYEQYF
TGTGCCAGCAGCCCGACTGCCTACGAGCAGTACTTC
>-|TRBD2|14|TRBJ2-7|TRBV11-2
CASSLGRAVKEQYF
TGTGCCAGCAGCCTTGGGAGGGCAGTTAAAGAGCAGTACTTC
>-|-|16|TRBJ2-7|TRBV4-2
CASSQDSSRVSYEQYF
TGTGCCAGCAGCCAAGATAGTTCCAGGGTCTCCTACGAGCAGTACTTC
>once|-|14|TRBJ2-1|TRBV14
CASSLAPLGAEQFF
TGTGCCAGCAGCCTCGCCCCACTAGGTGCTGAGCAGTTCTTC
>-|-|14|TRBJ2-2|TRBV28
CASTPGWNTGELFF
TGTGCCAGCACTCCAGGATGGAACACCGGGGAGCTGTTTTTT
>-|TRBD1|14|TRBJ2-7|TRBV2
CASNPGTAYYEQYF
TGTGCCAGCAATCCCGGGACAGCTTACTACGAGCAGTACTTC
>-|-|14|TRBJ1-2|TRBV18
CASSETGDNYGYTF
TGTGCCAGCTCAGAGACAGGCGACAACTATGGCTACACCTTC
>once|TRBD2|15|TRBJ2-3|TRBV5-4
CASSLGGLAKDTQYF
TGTGCCAGCAGCTTGGGGGGACTAGCGAAAGATACGCAGTATTTT
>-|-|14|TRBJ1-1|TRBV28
CASSFGRQNTEAFF
TGTGCCAGCAGTTTCGGTAGGCAGAACACTGAAGCTTTCTTT
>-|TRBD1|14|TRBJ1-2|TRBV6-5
CASSRQGLSYGYTF
TGTGCCAGCAGTCGACAGGGGTTAAGCTATGGCTACACCTTC
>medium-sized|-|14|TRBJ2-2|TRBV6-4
CASSRGSNTGELFF
TGTGCCAGCAGCAGGGGTTCGAACACCGGGGAGCTGTTTTTT
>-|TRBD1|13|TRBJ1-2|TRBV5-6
CASSLQGAHGYTF
TGTGCCAGCAGCTTACAGGGGGCGCATGGCTACACCTTC
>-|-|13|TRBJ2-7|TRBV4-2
CASSQDREDEQYF
TGTGCCAGCAGCCAAGATAGGGAAGACGAGCAGTACTTC
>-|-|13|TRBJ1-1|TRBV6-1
CASSELIWEIAFF
TGTGCCAGCAGTGAATTAATATGGGAGATTGCTTTCTTT
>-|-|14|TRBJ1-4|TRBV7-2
CASSSPGPHEKLFF
TGTGCCAGCAGCTCCCCCGGGCCACATGAAAAACTGTTTTTT
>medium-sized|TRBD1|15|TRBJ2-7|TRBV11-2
CASSYSGTGSHEQYF
TGTGCCAGCAGCTATTCCGGGACAGGGAGTCACGAGCAGTACTTC
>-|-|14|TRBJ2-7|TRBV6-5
CASSLGGLGYEQYF
TGTGCCAGCAGCTTAGGAGGGCTGGGGTACGAGCAGTACTTC
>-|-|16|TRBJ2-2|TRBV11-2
CASSLDEPGVNGELFF
TGTGCCAGCAGCTTAGATGAGCCCGGGGTTAACGGGGAGCTGTTTTTT
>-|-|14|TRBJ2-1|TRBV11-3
CASSSSRGGNEQFF
TGTGCCAGCAGCTCATCGAGGGGTGGGAATGAGCAGTTCTTC
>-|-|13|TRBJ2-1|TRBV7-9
CASSLALGNEQFF
TGTGCCAGCAGCTTAGCGCTTGGCAATGAGCAGTTCTTC
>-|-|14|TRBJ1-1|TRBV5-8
CASSLEGDNTEAFF
TGTGCCAGCAGCTTGGAAGGGGATAACACTGAAGCTTTCTTT
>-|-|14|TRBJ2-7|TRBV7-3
CASSLGVATYEQYF
TGTGCCAGCAGCTTAGGGGTGGCGACCTACGAGCAGTACTTC
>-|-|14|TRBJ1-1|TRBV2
CASRNLRENTEAFF
TGTGCCAGCAGGAACCTAAGGGAGAACACTGAAGCTTTCTTT
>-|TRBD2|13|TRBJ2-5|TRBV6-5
CASRLAGGQTQYF
TGTGCCAGTCGCCTAGCGGGGGGTCAGACCCAGTACTTC
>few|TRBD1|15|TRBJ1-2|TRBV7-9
CASSSSTGGSYGYTF
TGTGCCAGCAGCTCCTCGACAGGGGGCTCCTATGGCTACACCTTC
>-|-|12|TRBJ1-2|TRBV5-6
CASSLTGVGYTF
TGTGCCAGCAGCTTGACAGGAGTGGGCTACACCTTC